Each of the 27 T cell receptor beta chains below was sequenced from the same sample in a study of beta chain features in type 1 diabetes. General observations from the study: Among all four CD4+ subsets, Type 1 diabetes patients had TCRB CDR3s that were moderately but significantly shorter.

No antigen has been identified for these receptors. Reverse transcription of all isolated RNA meant that expressed TCRB transcripts were sequenced. Repertoires were generated with immunoSEQ multiplex PCR, while TCRdb's copy carries only in-frame clones and drops some. The sample yields some 150,000 clones, approximately 13% seen once. The specimen was central memory CD4+ T cells from blood. The receptors shown here come from a man between 18 and 29 years old with type 1 diabetes.

V is TRBV18 and J is TRBJ2-1, with D unresolved. Per the germline V gene, CDR1 is KGHSH and CDR2 is LQKENI. V was pared by 5 bases and J by 4 bases, with 18 bases between. CDR3 length equals 16 residues. CDR3 in amino acids: CASSTTEPERYNEQFF. DNA for the CDR3: TGTGCCAGCTCAACTACAGAGCCAGAACGATACAATGAGCAGTTCTTC.

The rearrangement links TRBV4-2 to TRBJ2-7; no reliable D call. Germline V CDR1 and CDR2: LGHNA, YNFKEQ. This CDR3 region has 14 residues. V gave up 1 base and J gave up 4 bases, with 11 bases separating them. CDR3 sequence reads: CASSQARKEYEQYF. Written as DNA, the CDR3 is TGTGCCAGCAGCCAAGCCCGGAAGGAATACGAGCAGTACTTC.

This sequence joins TRBV28 and TRBJ1-2; D is undetermined. From germline, CDR1 is MDHEN and CDR2 SYDVKM. Trimming pared 5 bases from V and 8 bases from J, leaving 21 bases between. The CDR3 runs 15 residues. The DNA for the CDR3 is TGTGCCAGCAGTCCGTCCGGCCAGGTAGTTTACGGCTACACCTTC. It codes for CASSPSGQVVYGYTF.

The chain has TRBV15 and TRBJ2-5, with TRBD1 identical over 11 bases. V was clipped by 0 bases and J by 3 bases; unmatched bases: 0. The length of the CDR3 is 15 residues. Germline V CDR1 and CDR2: LNHNV, YYDKDF (reference sequence). The CDR3 coding sequence is TGTGCCACCAGCAGAGAGGGACAGGGGGAAGAGACCCAGTACTTC. It encodes CATSREGQGEETQYF.

This clone was picked up a small number of times. In the same sample, other DNA sequences code for this CDR3. The chain joins TRBV29-1 to TRBJ2-5; TRBD1 matches 7 bases. CDR1 and CDR2 (germline): SQVTM, ANQGSEA. J lost 4 bases, V lost 3 bases, and 2 bases had no gene match. The CDR3 loop spans 12 amino acids. In DNA, the CDR3 is TGCAGCGTTGATAGGGGGCGAGAGACCCAGTACTTC. Translation gives CSVDRGRETQYF.

V and J are TRBV7-9 and TRBJ1-2; D may be TRBD1 (5 bases). Germline values: CDR1 SEHNR, CDR2 FQNEAQ (reference sequence). The V end was cut by 5 bases, the J end by 3 bases, with 13 bases between. The CDR3 is made up of 14 amino acids. CDR3: CASSPGRDDYGYTF. Here the CDR3 DNA reads TGTGCCAGCAGCCCCGGACGGGACGACTATGGCTACACCTTC.

The V gene is TRBV5-4, the J gene TRBJ1-1; no definite D call. Trimming stripped 1 base from V and 1 base from J, with 5 bases between. The CDR3 totals 13 residues. CDR1 is SGHNT and CDR2 is YYREEE in the germline V gene (reference sequence). The CDR3 region is CASSLTRNTEAFF. The DNA of the CDR3 is TGTGCCAGCAGCTTGACACGGAACACTGAAGCTTTCTTT.

The chain links TRBV7-2 to TRBJ2-2; tentative D call: TRBD1 (5 bases). The ends were cut back, 5 bases at V and 5 bases at J, with 12 bases in the middle. The germline V gene has CDR1 SGHTA and CDR2 FQGNSA. CDR3 length: 14 residues. CDR3: CASSGAYTTGELFF. In DNA, the CDR3 is TGTGCCAGCAGCGGGGCCTACACAACCGGGGAGCTGTTTTTT. The full variable domain, rest sourced from reference TRBV7-2 and TRBJ2-2, is GAGVSQSPSNKVTEKGKDVELRCDPISGHTALYWYRQSLGQGLEFLIYFQGNSAPDKSGLPSDRFSAERTGGSVSTLTIQRTQQEDSAVYLCASSGAYTTGELFFGEGSRLTVL.

CDR3 coding DNA: TGTGCCAGCAGTAGAGACAGCACAGATACGCAGTATTTT. Amino acids: CASSRDSTDTQYF. J is TRBJ2-3 and V is TRBV25-1; D call uncertain. Trimming took 5 bases from V and 0 from J, leaving 6 bases between them. This CDR3 region has 13 residues. In germline, CDR1 is MGHDK, CDR2 SYGVNS.

This clone was recorded a few times. The rearrangement links TRBV28 to TRBJ1-6, with D unclear. Germline-derived CDR1 and CDR2 are MDHEN and SYDVKM. This CDR3 is 12 amino acids long. V gave up 2 bases and J gave up 8 bases, with 4 bases separating them. Here the CDR3 reads CASSLLDSPLHF. CDR3 coding DNA: TGTGCCAGCAGTTTACTGGATTCACCCCTCCACTTT.

A few counts support this clone. CDR3 loop: CASSRQGKNQETQYF. CDR3 nucleotides: TGTGCCAGCAGCCGACAGGGAAAGAACCAAGAGACCCAGTACTTC. The V call is TRBV28, the J call TRBJ2-5; 7 nucleotides agree with TRBD1. The V segment lost 6 bases and the J segment 0 bases; nucleotides outside the gene matches: 7. Germline V lookup: CDR1 MDHEN, CDR2 SYDVKM. The CDR3 runs to 15 residues.

This clone was seen a few times. The rearrangement links TRBV30 to TRBJ1-2; the D is unclear. CDR3 length: 14 amino acids. Per the germline V gene, CDR1 is GTSNPN and CDR2 is SVGIG (reference sequence). With 1 base removed from V and 4 bases from J, the gap between germline ends came to 13 bases. Here the CDR3 DNA reads TGTGCCTGGAGTGATAGGTTTTCAAGCTATGGCTACACCTTC. Amino acids: CAWSDRFSSYGYTF. Full variable domain (missing parts from reference TRBV30 and TRBJ1-2): SQTIHQWPATLVQPVGSPLSLECTVEGTSNPNLYWYRQAAGRGLQLLFYSVGIGQISSEVPQNLSASRPQDRQFILSSKKLLLSDSGFYLCAWSDRFSSYGYTFGSGTRLTVV.

J is TRBJ1-2 and V is TRBV30; D remains unclear. The V end lost 3 bases, the J end lost 5 bases, and 16 bases lay between the germline ends. The CDR3 spans 14 residues. Germline CDR1 is GTSNPN and CDR2 is SVGIG (reference sequence). CDR3 coding DNA: TGTGCCTGGAGATACGGAGGACTCCCTTATGGCTACACCTTC. It translates to CAWRYGGLPYGYTF.

This clone has just a few counts. The chain has TRBV7-3 and TRBJ2-1, with 8 bases aligning to TRBD1. Trimming took 2 bases from V and 8 from J; bases not matched to a gene: 5. CDR3 size: 14 residues. CDR1 and CDR2 (germline): SGHTA, FQGTGA. In nucleotides, the CDR3 is TGTGCCAGCAGCTTAGGGACAGGTTCAGATGAGCAGTTCTTC. Translated, it gives CASSLGTGSDEQFF.

The chain has TRBV29-1 and TRBJ1-2, with a possible D match to TRBD1 (6 bases). The CDR3 consists of 12 residues. V gave up 3 bases and J gave up 7 bases, with 12 bases separating them. Germline CDR1 SQVTM, CDR2 ANQGSEA. The CDR3 bases are TGCAGCGTTGATCACAGGGTTAGTGGCTACACCTTC. This codes for CSVDHRVSGYTF.

The CDR3 here is CAISEPSGNTGELFF. The CDR3 bases are TGTGCCATCAGTGAGCCTAGCGGAAACACCGGGGAGCTGTTTTTT. The V gene is TRBV10-3, the J gene TRBJ2-2; TRBD2 matches 7 bases. V dropped 2 bases and J dropped 2; count of bases not matched to a gene: 2. This CDR3 has 15 residues. CDR1 ENHRY and CDR2 SYGVKD come from the germline V gene.

V is TRBV28 and J is TRBJ1-2; D call uncertain. This CDR3 has 12 residues. Looked up from germline, CDR1 is MDHEN and CDR2 is SYDVKM. Trimming pared 2 bases from V and 8 bases from J, leaving 9 bases between. The CDR3 spells CASSLNGFGYTF. DNA for the CDR3: TGTGCCAGCAGTTTAAATGGGTTCGGCTACACCTTC.

This clone appeared many times. The genes are TRBV10-3 and TRBJ2-3; possibly TRBD2 for D (6 bases). Germline V gene data show CDR1 as ENHRY and CDR2 as SYGVKD. The CDR3 covers 12 residues. V was cut by 10 bases and J by 1 base, with 9 bases left in between. For the CDR3, the DNA is TGTGCCAGCGGGGAGGGCACAGATACGCAGTATTTT. Translating it yields CASGEGTDTQYF.

J is TRBJ2-2 and V is TRBV11-2; D perhaps matches TRBD1 (7 bases). V dropped 6 bases and J dropped 1 base, with 15 bases sitting between them. The CDR3 sequence is 16 residues long. Germline V lookup: CDR1 SGHAT, CDR2 FQNNGV. This CDR3 reads CASSQHRGGNTGELFF. CDR3 nucleotide sequence: TGTGCCAGCAGTCAACACAGGGGAGGGAACACCGGGGAGCTGTTTTTT.

This clone was observed a handful of times. This chain uses TRBV2 with TRBJ2-1, with 9 positions matching TRBD1. This CDR3 contains 13 residues. Trimming removed 7 bases from V and 7 bases from J; junction bases left unmatched: 5. Germline values: CDR1 SNHLY, CDR2 FYNNEI. This CDR3 is CASMRTGANEQFF. The CDR3 coding sequence is TGTGCCAGCATGAGGACAGGGGCGAATGAGCAGTTCTTC.

In this sample, this clone turned up many times. The same CDR3 arises from other DNA sequences in this sample as well. This chain links TRBV9 with TRBJ2-1, with 8 bases aligning to TRBD1. Germline CDR1 is SGDLS and CDR2 is YYNGEE. This CDR3 has 18 amino acids. V lost 0 bases to trimming and J lost 2 bases; unmatched junction nucleotides: 10. In nucleotides, the CDR3 is TGTGCCAGCAGCGTAGCCCCCCAGGACAGGGAGGCCTACAATGAGCAGTTCTTC. This gives the protein CASSVAPQDREAYNEQFF.

The chain combines TRBV18 with TRBJ1-1; D may be TRBD1 (6 bases). CDR3 size: 15 residues. Trimming removed 2 bases from V and 4 bases from J, with 14 bases in between. Germline V gives CDR1 KGHSH, CDR2 LQKENI. CDR3 loop: CASSPNRERSTEAFF. Here the CDR3 DNA reads TGTGCCAGCTCACCAAACAGGGAGAGGAGCACTGAAGCTTTCTTT. Full variable domain (remainder filled in from reference TRBV18 and TRBJ1-1): NAGVMQNPRHLVRRRGQEARLRCSPMKGHSHVYWYRQLPEEGLKFMVYLQKENIIDESGMPKERFSAEFPKEGPSILRIQQVVRGDSAAYFCASSPNRERSTEAFFGQGTRLTVV.

This clone has just a few counts. The gene calls are TRBV7-9 and TRBJ2-1; a possible D gene is TRBD2 (5 bases). V lost 4 bases and J lost 0, with 19 bases in between. Germline assignment: CDR1 SEHNR and CDR2 FQNEAQ (reference sequence). The CDR3 loop spans 18 amino acids. CDR3 DNA sequence: TGTGCCAGCAGCTCTACCCCCGTAAGGAGGAGCTCCTACAATGAGCAGTTCTTC. Protein product: CASSSTPVRRSSYNEQFF.

This clone was seen only a few times. This chain joins TRBV11-2 and TRBJ2-3, with 7 bases fitting TRBD1. V was pared by 2 bases and J by 1 base, with 3 bases of the junction left unmatched. This CDR3 comprises 15 residues. Germline-derived CDR1 and CDR2 are SGHAT and FQNNGV. The chain's CDR3 is CASSLRGGGTDTQYF. CDR3 sequence (DNA): TGTGCCAGCAGCTTAAGAGGGGGCGGCACAGATACGCAGTATTTT.

This clone has just a few counts. The rearrangement uses TRBV7-8 and TRBJ2-7, with D perhaps TRBD1 (6 bases). Germline CDR1 and CDR2: SGHVS and FQNEAQ. This CDR3 contains 14 residues. The V end was cut by 3 bases, the J end by 2 bases, with 11 bases between. This chain's CDR3 is CASSFLTGTYEQYF. The CDR3 coding sequence is TGTGCCAGCAGCTTTTTGACAGGTACCTACGAGCAGTACTTC.

This clone has only a few counts. This chain uses TRBV14 with TRBJ1-2; TRBD1 agrees at 9 bases. CDR1 is SGHDN and CDR2 is FVKESK in the germline V gene. This CDR3 contains 16 residues. V lost 6 bases, J lost 2 bases, and 10 bases stayed unmatched. The CDR3 DNA is TGTGCCAGCAGACCCCGTATGGGACAGGGCAACTATGGCTACACCTTC. Its translation is CASRPRMGQGNYGYTF.

This clone turned up a few times. The rearrangement joins TRBV11-3 to TRBJ2-1; no definite D call. Trimming left V 0 bases short and J 3 bases short, with 3 bases between. The length of the CDR3 is 13 residues. Looked up from germline, CDR1 is SGHNT and CDR2 is YENEEA. The CDR3 sequence is CASSLDSYNEQFF. In DNA form, the CDR3 reads TGTGCCAGCAGCTTAGACAGCTACAATGAGCAGTTCTTC.